Listed below are T cell receptor beta chains from one sample, sequenced in a study of neoadjuvant nivolumab and ipilimumab in lung cancer. Clones were read by immunoSEQ multiplex PCR, and TCRdb kept only the in-frame ones, dropping some. The table records 25,000 to 30,000 clones, about 76% of them present only once. The sample consisted of tumor tissue, taken after neoadjuvant nivolumab, alone or with ipilimumab, at or shortly before surgery. These receptors all come from an adult with non-small cell lung cancer. The CDR3 runs from the conserved cysteine through the conserved F or W. D genes are given only for firm matches. The size of a clone is reported for some rows only, either as once, few or many, or as a class for expanded clones.

clone_size: -; v_call: TRBV7-9; d_call: TRBD1; cdr3_length: 16; j_call: TRBJ2-3; cdr3_nt: TGTGCCAGCAGCCGTAGGACAGGGGGAGGCACAGATACGCAGTATTTT; cdr3_aa: CASSRRTGGGTDTQYF
clone_size: -; v_call: TRBV6-5; d_call: TRBD1; cdr3_length: 14; j_call: TRBJ1-2; cdr3_nt: TGTGCCAGCAGGAGGGGACAGCGAAACTATGGCTACACCTTC; cdr3_aa: CASRRGQRNYGYTF
clone_size: -; v_call: TRBV11-2; d_call: -; cdr3_length: 13; j_call: TRBJ2-3; cdr3_nt: TGTGCCAGCAGCTTGAACAGTCCAGATACGCAGTATTTT; cdr3_aa: CASSLNSPDTQYF
clone_size: -; v_call: TRBV9; d_call: -; cdr3_length: 13; j_call: TRBJ1-1; cdr3_nt: TGTGCCAGCAGCGTAGTACCAGACACTGAAGCTTTCTTT; cdr3_aa: CASSVVPDTEAFF
clone_size: -; v_call: TRBV6-1; d_call: -; cdr3_length: 14; j_call: TRBJ2-7; cdr3_nt: TGTGCCAGCAGTGAAGTGTCAGGGAACAACGAGCAGTACTTC; cdr3_aa: CASSEVSGNNEQYF
clone_size: -; v_call: TRBV7-9; d_call: TRBD1; cdr3_length: 14; j_call: TRBJ2-7; cdr3_nt: TGTGCCAGCAGCTTGGGACAGGGGGATAACGAGCAGTACTTC; cdr3_aa: CASSLGQGDNEQYF
clone_size: -; v_call: TRBV7-2; d_call: TRBD1; cdr3_length: 13; j_call: TRBJ1-5; cdr3_nt: TGTGCCAGCACCACGGACAGGGGTCAGCCCCAGCATTTT; cdr3_aa: CASTTDRGQPQHF
clone_size: -; v_call: TRBV6-6; d_call: TRBD1; cdr3_length: 16; j_call: TRBJ1-1; cdr3_nt: TGTGCCAGCACCCCACTCGTCGGACAGGCCAACACTGAAGCTTTCTTT; cdr3_aa: CASTPLVGQANTEAFF
clone_size: -; v_call: TRBV11-1; d_call: -; cdr3_length: 13; j_call: TRBJ1-1; cdr3_nt: TGTGCCAGCAGCTTTTCGCAGGGGACTGAAGCTTTCTTT; cdr3_aa: CASSFSQGTEAFF
clone_size: once; v_call: TRBV5-1; d_call: -; cdr3_length: 15; j_call: TRBJ1-5; cdr3_nt: TGCGCCAGCAGCTTGGATACAGGGAACGATCAGCCCCAGCATTTT; cdr3_aa: CASSLDTGNDQPQHF
clone_size: -; v_call: TRBV30; d_call: -; cdr3_length: 14; j_call: TRBJ1-3; cdr3_nt: TGTGCCTGGAGTAGTCGGGGTGGCGGAAACACCATATATTTT; cdr3_aa: CAWSSRGGGNTIYF
clone_size: -; v_call: TRBV7-2; d_call: -; cdr3_length: 12; j_call: TRBJ2-1; cdr3_nt: TGTGCCAGCAGCCCGAGCGGGCACAAGCAGTTCTTC; cdr3_aa: CASSPSGHKQFF
clone_size: -; v_call: TRBV7-9; d_call: -; cdr3_length: 15; j_call: TRBJ2-5; cdr3_nt: TGTGCCAGCAGCTCCGACACGATTATACAAGAGACCCAGTACTTC; cdr3_aa: CASSSDTIIQETQYF
clone_size: -; v_call: TRBV10-2; d_call: TRBD1; cdr3_length: 14; j_call: TRBJ1-6; cdr3_nt: TGCGCCAGCAGTGAACAGGGGGCGCTTTCACCCCTCCACTTT; cdr3_aa: CASSEQGALSPLHF
clone_size: -; v_call: TRBV5-4; d_call: -; cdr3_length: 14; j_call: TRBJ2-2; cdr3_nt: TGTGCCAGCAGGAGGACGGTTAACACCGGGGAGCTGTTTTTT; cdr3_aa: CASRRTVNTGELFF
clone_size: medium-sized; v_call: TRBV5-4; d_call: -; cdr3_length: 13; j_call: TRBJ2-5; cdr3_nt: TGTGCCAGCAGCGAACAGGGTAGCGAGACCCAGTACTTC; cdr3_aa: CASSEQGSETQYF
clone_size: -; v_call: TRBV30; d_call: TRBD2; cdr3_length: 16; j_call: TRBJ2-5; cdr3_nt: TGTGCCTGGAGTTTCGGGCTAGCGGGTTTCCAAGAGACCCAGTACTTC; cdr3_aa: CAWSFGLAGFQETQYF
clone_size: -; v_call: TRBV7-2; d_call: -; cdr3_length: 16; j_call: TRBJ2-1; cdr3_nt: TGTGCCAGCAGCCGGTCGGCGGGCCTCGGGTACAATGAGCAGTTCTTC; cdr3_aa: CASSRSAGLGYNEQFF
clone_size: -; v_call: TRBV20-1; d_call: -; cdr3_length: 11; j_call: TRBJ1-2; cdr3_nt: TGCAGTGCTAGGGGACCGTATGGCTACACCTTC; cdr3_aa: CSARGPYGYTF
clone_size: -; v_call: TRBV2; d_call: -; cdr3_length: 12; j_call: TRBJ2-3; cdr3_nt: TGTGCCAGCAGCCAGAGCACAGATACGCAGTATTTT; cdr3_aa: CASSQSTDTQYF
clone_size: once; v_call: TRBV5-5; d_call: TRBD1; cdr3_length: 16; j_call: TRBJ1-4; cdr3_nt: TGTGCCAGCAGTCCTGACAGGGGAGGAGGGGGCGAAAAACTGTTTTTT; cdr3_aa: CASSPDRGGGGEKLFF
clone_size: -; v_call: TRBV6-5; d_call: TRBD1; cdr3_length: 14; j_call: TRBJ2-2; cdr3_nt: TGTGCCACCAAAACAGGGGGCAGGACCGGGGAGCTGTTTTTT; cdr3_aa: CATKTGGRTGELFF
clone_size: -; v_call: TRBV2; d_call: TRBD1; cdr3_length: 15; j_call: TRBJ2-1; cdr3_nt: TGTGCCAGCAGTGGAAGGGGGCACTTTTACAATGAGCAGTTCTTC; cdr3_aa: CASSGRGHFYNEQFF
clone_size: -; v_call: TRBV5-5; d_call: -; cdr3_length: 13; j_call: TRBJ1-5; cdr3_nt: TGTGCCAGCAGCTCGGGGGGGGCTCAGCCCCAGCATTTT; cdr3_aa: CASSSGGAQPQHF
clone_size: -; v_call: TRBV6-1; d_call: -; cdr3_length: 15; j_call: TRBJ1-1; cdr3_nt: TGTGCCAGCAGTCGTAAGGGGGAGGGTGGCACTGAAGCTTTCTTT; cdr3_aa: CASSRKGEGGTEAFF
clone_size: -; v_call: TRBV7-9; d_call: TRBD1; cdr3_length: 16; j_call: TRBJ1-1; cdr3_nt: TGTGCCAGCAGCCCGAGTGGAGGAATCGGGACAGATGAAGCTTTCTTT; cdr3_aa: CASSPSGGIGTDEAFF
clone_size: -; v_call: TRBV5-1; d_call: -; cdr3_length: 15; j_call: TRBJ1-1; cdr3_nt: TGCGCCAGCAGCTTGGAAATGGGGGGGATCACTGAAGCTTTCTTT; cdr3_aa: CASSLEMGGITEAFF
clone_size: -; v_call: TRBV11-2; d_call: -; cdr3_length: 13; j_call: TRBJ2-7; cdr3_nt: TGTACCAGCAGCCCCCGACTAGTCCACGAGCAGTACTTC; cdr3_aa: CTSSPRLVHEQYF
clone_size: -; v_call: TRBV19; d_call: -; cdr3_length: 13; j_call: TRBJ1-1; cdr3_nt: TGTGCCAGTAGTATAGTTTGGGACACTGAAGCTTTCTTT; cdr3_aa: CASSIVWDTEAFF
clone_size: few; v_call: TRBV30; d_call: -; cdr3_length: 16; j_call: TRBJ1-6; cdr3_nt: TGTGCCTGGAGTGTATTCAGTCGGGCAGGGAATTCACCCCTCCACTTT; cdr3_aa: CAWSVFSRAGNSPLHF
clone_size: -; v_call: TRBV11-1; d_call: -; cdr3_length: 13; j_call: TRBJ2-5; cdr3_nt: TGTGCCAGCAGCTTACACTGGCAAGAGACCCAGTACTTC; cdr3_aa: CASSLHWQETQYF
clone_size: few; v_call: TRBV18; d_call: -; cdr3_length: 13; j_call: TRBJ2-5; cdr3_nt: TGTGCCAGCTCACACGGTCCTCAAGAGACCCAGTACTTC; cdr3_aa: CASSHGPQETQYF
clone_size: -; v_call: TRBV9; d_call: -; cdr3_length: 11; j_call: TRBJ1-4; cdr3_nt: TGTGTGGACCCAGGGGATGAAAAACTGTTTTTT; cdr3_aa: CVDPGDEKLFF
clone_size: -; v_call: TRBV5-5; d_call: TRBD1; cdr3_length: 15; j_call: TRBJ2-1; cdr3_nt: TGTGCCAGCAGCCTTGTCGGGACAGGGTACAATGAGCAGTTCTTC; cdr3_aa: CASSLVGTGYNEQFF
clone_size: -; v_call: TRBV7-9; d_call: TRBD2; cdr3_length: 14; j_call: TRBJ2-1; cdr3_nt: TGTGCCAGCAGCTTCGGGACTAGTGGCAATGAGCAGTTCTTC; cdr3_aa: CASSFGTSGNEQFF
clone_size: few; v_call: TRBV2; d_call: -; cdr3_length: 14; j_call: TRBJ1-2; cdr3_nt: TGTGCCAGCAATGTCCAACCGGGCCTCGATGGCTACACCTTC; cdr3_aa: CASNVQPGLDGYTF
clone_size: -; v_call: TRBV5-6; d_call: TRBD1; cdr3_length: 14; j_call: TRBJ2-1; cdr3_nt: TGTGCCAGCAGCTGGGGACAGGGGGAAAGCGAGCAGTTCTTC; cdr3_aa: CASSWGQGESEQFF